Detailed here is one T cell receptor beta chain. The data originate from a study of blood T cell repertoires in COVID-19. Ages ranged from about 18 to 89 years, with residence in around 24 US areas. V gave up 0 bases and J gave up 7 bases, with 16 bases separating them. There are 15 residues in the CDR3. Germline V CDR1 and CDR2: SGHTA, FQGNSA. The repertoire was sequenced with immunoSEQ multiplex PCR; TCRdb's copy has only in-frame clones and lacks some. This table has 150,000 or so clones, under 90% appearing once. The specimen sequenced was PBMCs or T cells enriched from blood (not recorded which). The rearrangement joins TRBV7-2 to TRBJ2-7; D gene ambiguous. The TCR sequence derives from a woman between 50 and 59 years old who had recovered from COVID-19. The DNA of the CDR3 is TGTGCCAGCAGCTTAGCGCGGCTCGCGCCTCAGGAGCAGTACTTC. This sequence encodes CASSLARLAPQEQYF.